This is a list of T cell receptor beta chains from one sample in a study of shared clonotypes between healthy human individuals. Assay: immunoSEQ multiplex PCR; the TCRdb copy retains only in-frame clones and omits some. The table lists about 980,000 clones, less than 85% of them singletons. Material for sequencing was memory CD4+ T cells sorted from blood. All receptors derive from a man aged 18 to 29 in good health. CDR3s include the opening cysteine and the closing phenylalanine or tryptophan. Fields, in order: clone size, D gene, J gene, V gene, CDR3 protein, CDR3 DNA. A D gene is named only where the DNA matches it firmly. Some rows mark clone size as missing; the rest say once, few, many or name a class of expanded clone.

>-|TRBD1|TRBJ1-2|TRBV4-3
CASSQGGTGTRGYGYTF
TGCGCCAGCAGCCAAGGGGGGACAGGGACACGAGGCTATGGCTACACCTTC
>once|-|TRBJ1-2|TRBV21-1
CASSWQGRIGYTF
TGTGCCAGCAGCTGGCAGGGAAGGATTGGCTACACCTTC
>-|-|TRBJ2-3|TRBV6-6
CASRWDFRDTQYF
TGTGCCAGCAGGTGGGACTTCCGAGATACGCAGTATTTT
>many|TRBD1|TRBJ1-3|TRBV5-6
CASSFGGTGLYGNTIYF
TGTGCCAGCAGCTTTGGCGGGACAGGGCTCTATGGAAACACCATATATTTT
>-|TRBD2|TRBJ2-7|TRBV30
CAWRGLSGFSSYEQYF
TGTGCCTGGAGGGGACTAAGCGGGTTTAGCTCCTACGAGCAGTACTTC
>-|TRBD1|TRBJ2-1|TRBV28
CASSFSPGQGNNEQFF
TGTGCCAGCAGTTTTTCACCGGGACAGGGAAACAATGAGCAGTTCTTC
>-|TRBD2|TRBJ2-3|TRBV5-1
CASTGLAGGTDTQYF
TGCGCCAGCACTGGGCTAGCGGGAGGCACAGATACGCAGTATTTT
>once|-|TRBJ1-2|TRBV6-1
CASTGSNYGYTF
TGTGCCTCTACAGGGTCCAACTATGGCTACACCTTC
>-|TRBD1|TRBJ1-2|TRBV7-2
CASTERRGQGNGYTF
TGTGCCAGCACTGAACGGAGAGGACAGGGGAATGGCTACACCTTC
>-|TRBD1|TRBJ1-5|TRBV19
CASSGTGTINQPQHF
TGTGCCAGTAGCGGGACAGGCACCATCAATCAGCCCCAGCATTTT
>-|-|TRBJ2-1|TRBV7-8
CASSSNSDFGNEQFF
TGTGCCAGCAGCTCGAATAGCGATTTCGGAAATGAGCAGTTCTTC
>-|-|TRBJ1-2|TRBV5-1
CASSPSAEPYGYTF
TGCGCCAGCAGCCCCTCAGCCGAACCCTATGGCTACACCTTC
>-|TRBD1|TRBJ2-6|TRBV5-1
CASSSDREWVLTF
TGCGCCAGCAGCTCGGACAGGGAATGGGTCCTGACTTTC
>few|-|TRBJ1-5|TRBV30
CAWSGPGLGNQPQHF
TGTGCCTGGTCTGGCCCAGGGTTGGGGAATCAGCCCCAGCATTTT
>-|TRBD1|TRBJ1-6|TRBV2
CASSLTGGRSPLHF
TGTGCCAGCAGTTTGACAGGGGGCAGATCACCCCTCCACTTT
>-|-|TRBJ2-3|TRBV18
CASSQGGTDTQYF
TGTGCCAGCTCCCAGGGGGGGACAGATACGCAGTATTTT
>-|-|TRBJ1-1|TRBV5-1
CASSLAIVGGTEAFF
TGCGCCAGCAGCTTGGCGATAGTTGGTGGCACTGAAGCTTTCTTT
>-|-|TRBJ2-3|TRBV5-1
CASSLLPGISDTQYF
TGCGCCAGCAGCTTGTTACCGGGTATATCAGATACGCAGTATTTT
>-|-|TRBJ1-4|TRBV28
CASSFAPPVNSLEKLFF
TGTGCCAGCAGTTTCGCCCCCCCGGTGAATTCACTTGAAAAACTGTTTTTT
>-|-|TRBJ1-2|TRBV5-1
CASSLQSPSGSGYGYTF
TGCGCCAGCAGCCTACAAAGTCCGTCAGGGTCTGGCTATGGCTACACCTTC
>-|-|TRBJ2-3|TRBV5-1
CASSSPYFQDTQYF
TGCGCCAGCAGCTCTCCTTATTTCCAGGATACGCAGTATTTT
>-|TRBD2|TRBJ2-7|TRBV14
CASSFGLAAPYEQYF
TGTGCCAGCAGCTTCGGACTAGCGGCGCCCTACGAGCAGTACTTC
>-|-|TRBJ1-2|TRBV5-1
CASSLGLGEYGYTF
TGCGCCAGCAGCTTGGGATTGGGGGAGTATGGCTACACCTTC
>-|TRBD1|TRBJ1-6|TRBV28
CASSSAGTGLDSPLHF
TGTGCCAGCAGTTCCGCCGGGACAGGGTTGGATTCACCCCTCCACTTT
>-|-|TRBJ2-2|TRBV15
CATHPRDSGNTGELFF
TGTGCCACCCACCCGAGGGACTCGGGAAACACCGGGGAGCTGTTTTTT
>-|-|TRBJ2-2|TRBV12-5
CASGRDRNTGELFF
TGTGCTAGTGGCCGCGACAGAAACACCGGGGAGCTGTTTTTT
>-|-|TRBJ1-1|TRBV11-2
CASSVESYTEAFF
TGTGCCAGCAGCGTAGAGAGTTACACTGAAGCTTTCTTT
>-|TRBD1|TRBJ1-2|TRBV10-3
CAISDRDSHGYTF
TGTGCCATCAGTGATCGGGACAGTCATGGCTACACCTTC
>-|-|TRBJ2-6|TRBV30
CAWNKQGEYTGANVLTF
TGTGCCTGGAATAAACAAGGAGAGTACACTGGGGCCAACGTCCTGACTTTC
>few|-|TRBJ1-2|TRBV7-2
CASSFRPINYGYTF
TGTGCCAGCAGCTTCCGACCGATTAACTATGGCTACACCTTC
>few|TRBD1|TRBJ2-3|TRBV11-3
CASSLGTGSSSTDTQYF
TGTGCCAGCAGCTTAGGGACAGGATCATCTAGCACAGATACGCAGTATTTT
>-|-|TRBJ1-2|TRBV5-5
CASSSPNRAGNYGYTF
TGTGCCAGCAGCTCACCCAACCGGGCGGGTAACTATGGCTACACCTTC